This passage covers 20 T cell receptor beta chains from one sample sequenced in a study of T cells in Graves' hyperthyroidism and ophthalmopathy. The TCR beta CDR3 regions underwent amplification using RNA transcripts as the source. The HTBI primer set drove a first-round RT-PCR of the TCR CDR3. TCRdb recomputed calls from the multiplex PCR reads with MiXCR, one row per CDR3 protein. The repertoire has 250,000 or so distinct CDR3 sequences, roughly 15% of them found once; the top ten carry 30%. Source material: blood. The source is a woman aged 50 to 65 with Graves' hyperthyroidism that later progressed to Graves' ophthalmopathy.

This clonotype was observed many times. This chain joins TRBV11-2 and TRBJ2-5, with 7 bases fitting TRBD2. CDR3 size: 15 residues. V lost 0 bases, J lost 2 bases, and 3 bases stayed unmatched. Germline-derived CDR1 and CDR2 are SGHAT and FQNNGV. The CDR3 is CASSLDYGGQETQYF. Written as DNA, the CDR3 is TGTGCCAGCAGCTTAGATTACGGGGGGCAAGAGACCCAGTACTTC.

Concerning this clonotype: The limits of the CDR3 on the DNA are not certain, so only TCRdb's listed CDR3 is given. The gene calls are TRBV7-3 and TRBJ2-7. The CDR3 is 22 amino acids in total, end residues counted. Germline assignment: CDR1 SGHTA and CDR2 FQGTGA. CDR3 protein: CASTNQTSMYLCASSSVREQYF.

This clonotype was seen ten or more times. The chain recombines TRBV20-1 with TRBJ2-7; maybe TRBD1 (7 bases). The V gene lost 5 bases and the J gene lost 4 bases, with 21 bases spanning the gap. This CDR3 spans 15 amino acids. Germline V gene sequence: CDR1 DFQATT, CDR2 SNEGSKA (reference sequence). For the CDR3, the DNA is TGCAGTGCTCGCACGGCGGCGGGACAGCGGTACGAGCAGTACTTC. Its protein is CSARTAAGQRYEQYF.

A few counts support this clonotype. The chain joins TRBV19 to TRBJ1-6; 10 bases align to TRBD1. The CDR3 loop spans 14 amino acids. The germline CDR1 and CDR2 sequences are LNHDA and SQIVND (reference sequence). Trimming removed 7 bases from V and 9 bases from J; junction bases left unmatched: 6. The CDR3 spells CASTRTGGGSPLHF. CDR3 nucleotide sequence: TGTGCCAGTACCCGGACAGGGGGGGGTTCACCCCTCCACTTT.

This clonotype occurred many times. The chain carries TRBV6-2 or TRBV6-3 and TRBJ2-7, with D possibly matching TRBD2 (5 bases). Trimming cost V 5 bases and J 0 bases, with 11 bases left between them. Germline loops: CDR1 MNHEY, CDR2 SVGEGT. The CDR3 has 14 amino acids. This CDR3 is CASSPSGNSYEQYF. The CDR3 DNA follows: TGTGCCAGCAGTCCCAGCGGAAACTCCTACGAGCAGTACTTC.

The CDR3 DNA is TGTGCCAGCAGTGGATTCACTAGCGGGAGGGATGAGCAGTTCTTC. This encodes CASSGFTSGRDEQFF. The chain employs TRBV6-4 and TRBJ2-1; 13 bases align to TRBD2. The germline V gene encodes CDR1 MRHNA and CDR2 SNTAGT. Trimming cost V 4 bases and J 8 bases; bases outside gene matches: 5. The CDR3 extends over 15 amino acids.

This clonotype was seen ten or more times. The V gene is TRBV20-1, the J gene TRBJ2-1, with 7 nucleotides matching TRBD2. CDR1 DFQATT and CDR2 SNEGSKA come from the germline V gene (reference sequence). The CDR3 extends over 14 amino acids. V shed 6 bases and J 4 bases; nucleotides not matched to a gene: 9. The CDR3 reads CSASPSGAYNEQFF. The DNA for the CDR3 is TGCAGTGCCTCACCCAGCGGGGCTTACAATGAGCAGTTCTTC.

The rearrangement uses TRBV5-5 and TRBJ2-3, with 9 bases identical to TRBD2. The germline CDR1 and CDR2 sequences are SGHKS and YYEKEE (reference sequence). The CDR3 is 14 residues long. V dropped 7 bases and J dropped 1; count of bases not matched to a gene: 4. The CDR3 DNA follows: TGTGCCAGCCATAGCGGGAGTGGCACAGATACGCAGTATTTT. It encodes CASHSGSGTDTQYF.

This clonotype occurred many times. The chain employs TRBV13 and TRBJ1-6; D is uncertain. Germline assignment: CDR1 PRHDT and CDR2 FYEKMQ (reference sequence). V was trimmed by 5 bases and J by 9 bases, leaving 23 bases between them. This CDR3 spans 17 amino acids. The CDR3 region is CASSLRPRTFVGSPLHF. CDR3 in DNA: TGTGCCAGCAGCCTCCGACCGCGGACCTTCGTTGGTTCACCCCTCCACTTT.

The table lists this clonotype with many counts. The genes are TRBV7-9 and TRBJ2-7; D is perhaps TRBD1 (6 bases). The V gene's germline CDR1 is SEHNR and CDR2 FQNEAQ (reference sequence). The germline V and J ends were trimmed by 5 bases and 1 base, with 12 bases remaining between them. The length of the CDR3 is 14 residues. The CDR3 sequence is CASSPYTGSYEQYF. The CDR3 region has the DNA TGTGCCAGCAGCCCATATACAGGGTCCTACGAGCAGTACTTC.

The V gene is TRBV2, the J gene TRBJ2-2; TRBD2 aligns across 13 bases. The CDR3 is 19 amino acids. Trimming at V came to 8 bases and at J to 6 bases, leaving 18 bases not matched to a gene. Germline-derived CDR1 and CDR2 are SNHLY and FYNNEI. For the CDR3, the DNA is TGTGCCAGCTCTGAGACCGGGACTAGCGGGATGATCGGGGCCGGGGAGCTGTTTTTT. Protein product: CASSETGTSGMIGAGELFF.

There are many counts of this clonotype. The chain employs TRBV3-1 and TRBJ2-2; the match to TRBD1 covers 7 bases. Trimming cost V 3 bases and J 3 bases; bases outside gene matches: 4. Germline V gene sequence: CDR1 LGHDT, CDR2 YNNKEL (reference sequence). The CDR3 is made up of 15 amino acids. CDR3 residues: CASSHYGQDTGELFF. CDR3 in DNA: TGTGCCAGCAGCCATTACGGACAGGACACCGGGGAGCTGTTTTTT.

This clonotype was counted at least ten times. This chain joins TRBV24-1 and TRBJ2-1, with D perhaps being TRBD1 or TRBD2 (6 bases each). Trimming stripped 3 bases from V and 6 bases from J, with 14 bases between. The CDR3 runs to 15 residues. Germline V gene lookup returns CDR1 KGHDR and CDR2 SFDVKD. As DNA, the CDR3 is TGTGCCACCAGTGATGGTCTAGGGGGGCTCAATGAGCAGTTCTTC. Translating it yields CATSDGLGGLNEQFF.

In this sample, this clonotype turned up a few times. Here the CDR3 reads CASSSGTDYNEQFF. CDR3 DNA sequence: TGTGCCAGTAGCAGCGGGACCGACTACAATGAGCAGTTCTTC. The rearrangement links TRBV19 to TRBJ2-1; TRBD2 agrees at 7 bases. The CDR3 sequence is 14 residues long. From germline, CDR1 is LNHDA and CDR2 SQIVND (reference sequence). V lost 6 bases and J lost 3; bases outside the gene matches: 5.

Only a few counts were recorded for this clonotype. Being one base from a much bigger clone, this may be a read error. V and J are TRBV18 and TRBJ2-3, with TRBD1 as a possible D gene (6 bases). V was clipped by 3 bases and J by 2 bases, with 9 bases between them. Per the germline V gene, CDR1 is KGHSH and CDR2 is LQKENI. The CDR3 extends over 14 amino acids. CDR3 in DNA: TGTGCCAGCTCACCGGACAGCCACACAGATACGCAGTATTTT. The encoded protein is CASSPDSHTDTQYF.

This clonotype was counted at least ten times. The CDR3 sequence: CASSPAGEDAYGYTF. The CDR3 DNA sequence: TGTGCCAGCAGCCCGGCGGGGGAGGACGCCTATGGCTACACCTTC. V is TRBV6-1 and J is TRBJ1-2; tentative D call: TRBD1 (5 bases). Germline CDR1 reads MNHNS; CDR2 reads SASEGT. CDR3 size: 15 residues. V was trimmed by 6 bases and J by 4 bases, leaving 18 bases between them.

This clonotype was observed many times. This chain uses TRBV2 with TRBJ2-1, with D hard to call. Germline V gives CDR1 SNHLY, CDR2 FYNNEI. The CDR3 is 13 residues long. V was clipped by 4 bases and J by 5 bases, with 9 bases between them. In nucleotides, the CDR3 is TGTGCCAGCAGTGTTCAGGCAGACAATGAGCAGTTCTTC. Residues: CASSVQADNEQFF.

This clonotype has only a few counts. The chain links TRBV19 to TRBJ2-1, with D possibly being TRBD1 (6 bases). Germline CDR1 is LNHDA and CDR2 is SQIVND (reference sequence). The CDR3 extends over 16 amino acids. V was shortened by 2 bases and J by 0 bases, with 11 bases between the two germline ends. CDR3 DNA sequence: TGTGCCAGTAGTATACAGGGGTCGTACTCCTACAATGAGCAGTTCTTC. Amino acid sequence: CASSIQGSYSYNEQFF.

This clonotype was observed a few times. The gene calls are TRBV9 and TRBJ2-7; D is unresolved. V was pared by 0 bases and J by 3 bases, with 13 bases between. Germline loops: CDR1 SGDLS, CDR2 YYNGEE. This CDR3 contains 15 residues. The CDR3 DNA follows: TGTGCCAGCAGCGTAGGGCATTCCCGGAACTACGAGCAGTACTTC. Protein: CASSVGHSRNYEQYF. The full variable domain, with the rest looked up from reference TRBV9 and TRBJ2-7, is DSGVTQTPKHLITATGQRVTLRCSPRSGDLSVYWYQQSLDQGLQFLIQYYNGEERAKGNILERFSAQQFPDLHSELNLSSLELGDSALYFCASSVGHSRNYEQYFGPGTRLTVT.

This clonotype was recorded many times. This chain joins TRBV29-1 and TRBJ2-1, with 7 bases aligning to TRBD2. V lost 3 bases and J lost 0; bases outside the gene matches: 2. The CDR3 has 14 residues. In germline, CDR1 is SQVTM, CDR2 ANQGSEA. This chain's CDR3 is CSVDSGISYNEQFF. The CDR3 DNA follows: TGCAGCGTTGACAGCGGGATCTCCTACAATGAGCAGTTCTTC.